The 30 T cell receptor beta chains below come from one sample, sequenced in a study of blood T cell repertoires in COVID-19. Generated by immunoSEQ multiplex PCR, the TCRdb table keeps only in-frame clones and is missing some. The data contain some 310,000 clones, about 90% of them seen just once; the ten biggest clones take up roughly 1%. The sequencing input was peripheral blood. The source is a woman between 40 and 50 years old with COVID-19, enrolled during active disease.

The gene calls are TRBV29-1 and TRBJ1-5; tentatively, D is TRBD1 (6 bases). From germline, CDR1 is SQVTM and CDR2 ANQGSEA. The CDR3 extends over 13 amino acids. The V and J ends lost 5 bases and 0 bases respectively, with 8 bases between them. CDR3 nucleotide sequence: TGCAGCGTTAGGACAGATAGCAATCAGCCCCAGCATTTT. Its protein product is CSVRTDSNQPQHF.

The V call is TRBV10-3, the J call TRBJ1-3; tentative D call: TRBD1 (5 bases). The CDR3 contains 16 residues. Trimming took 3 bases from V and 4 from J, leaving 16 bases between them. Germline V gene sequence: CDR1 ENHRY, CDR2 SYGVKD. The CDR3 nucleotides read TGTGCCATCAGTGATCCCGACCCAGGGTGGGGAAACACCATATATTTT. This codes for CAISDPDPGWGNTIYF.

The rearrangement links TRBV7-2 to TRBJ2-5, with a tentative D call TRBD2 (6 bases). Germline loops: CDR1 SGHTA, CDR2 FQGNSA. V was pared by 5 bases and J by 4 bases, with 11 bases between. CDR3 length: 13 amino acids. CDR3 in amino acids: CASSPGGLETQYF. The CDR3 nucleotides read TGTGCCAGCAGCCCCGGGGGACTAGAGACCCAGTACTTC.

This rearrangement joins TRBV20-1 to TRBJ1-3; D gene unclear. CDR1 is DFQATT, CDR2 SNEGSKA, per germline (reference sequence). V lost 3 bases and J 0 bases, leaving 9 bases between the germline ends. This CDR3 has 14 residues. CDR3 residues: CSASLVSSGNTIYF. The CDR3 nucleotides read TGCAGTGCTAGTCTCGTTTCCTCTGGAAACACCATATATTTT.

This chain uses TRBV9 with TRBJ2-7, with 9 bases that match TRBD1. The CDR3 spans 14 residues. Trimming took 2 bases from V and 5 from J; bases not matched to a gene: 5. CDR1 and CDR2 from the germline V gene are SGDLS and YYNGEE. This CDR3 is CASSVTGGANEQYF. The CDR3 bases are TGTGCCAGCAGCGTGACAGGGGGAGCGAACGAGCAGTACTTC.

The gene calls are TRBV19 and TRBJ1-6, with D tentatively TRBD1 (6 bases). V lost 4 bases to trimming and J lost 7 bases, with 23 bases between them. The CDR3 extends over 18 amino acids. Germline CDR1 reads LNHDA; CDR2 reads SQIVND (reference sequence). Here the CDR3 DNA reads TGTGCCAGTAGTAGTTTTTTGTTGGGGGCCGCTTGGAATTCACCCCTCCACTTT. This sequence encodes CASSSFLLGAAWNSPLHF.

V and J are TRBV7-9 and TRBJ1-2; perhaps TRBD1 as D (5 bases). Looked up from germline, CDR1 is SEHNR and CDR2 is FQNEAQ (reference sequence). CDR3 length equals 15 residues. Trimming shortened V by 5 bases and J by 2 bases, and 15 bases separated the two germline ends. As DNA, the CDR3 is TGTGCCAGCAGCCTAGGGCAGGGCTTAAACTATGGCTACACCTTC. Protein product: CASSLGQGLNYGYTF.

CDR3 coding DNA: TGTGCCAGCAGCGTAGCGGGGGGACTGAACACTGAAGCTTTCTTT. This gives the protein CASSVAGGLNTEAFF. The chain joins TRBV9 to TRBJ1-1, with a weak D call TRBD1 (5 bases). The CDR3 is made up of 15 amino acids. The germline V and J ends were trimmed by 0 bases and 0 bases, with 9 bases remaining between them. Germline CDR1 SGDLS, CDR2 YYNGEE.

V is TRBV18 and J is TRBJ2-1; TRBD2 matches 15 bases. Trimming took 2 bases from V and 7 from J; bases not matched to a gene: 6. This CDR3 is 17 amino acids long. The germline V gene encodes CDR1 KGHSH and CDR2 LQKENI. The CDR3 DNA reads as TGTGCCAGCTCACCATTGGGACTAGCGGGAGGCACTAATGAGCAGTTCTTC. Protein product: CASSPLGLAGGTNEQFF.

The chain employs TRBV9 and TRBJ1-1, with D possibly matching TRBD1 (6 bases). Germline CDR1 SGDLS, CDR2 YYNGEE. The V end was cut by 2 bases, the J end by 5 bases, with 10 bases between. This CDR3 spans 13 amino acids. CDR3 sequence (DNA): TGTGCCAGCAGCGTGGACAGAGGTACTGAAGCTTTCTTT. Protein: CASSVDRGTEAFF.

The rearrangement uses TRBV18 and TRBJ2-2, with D maybe TRBD1 (5 bases). Germline assignment: CDR1 KGHSH and CDR2 LQKENI. The CDR3 has 16 residues. The V gene lost 6 bases and the J gene lost 4 bases, with 18 bases spanning the gap. This CDR3 is CASSPRVAGATGELFF. CDR3 DNA sequence: TGTGCCAGCTCGCCCAGGGTCGCTGGCGCCACCGGGGAGCTGTTTTTT.

The V and J genes are TRBV7-2 and TRBJ2-7, with 7 bases aligning to TRBD1. CDR1 and CDR2 from the germline V gene are SGHTA and FQGNSA. CDR3 length: 12 amino acids. With V trimmed by 4 bases and J by 6 bases, 3 bases remained unmatched. In DNA, the CDR3 is TGTGCCAGCAGCTCCACAGGGGTCGAGCAGTACTTC. Its translation is CASSSTGVEQYF.

The chain combines TRBV28 with TRBJ2-3, with D perhaps TRBD1 (6 bases). V was pared by 4 bases and J by 6 bases, with 14 bases between. CDR1 and CDR2 (germline): MDHEN, SYDVKM. This CDR3 has 14 residues. CDR3 residues: CASSSQGPEDTQYF. DNA of the CDR3: TGTGCCAGCAGTTCACAGGGCCCGGAGGATACGCAGTATTTT.

The chain uses TRBV11-2 and TRBJ1-4; D may be TRBD1 (6 bases). Deletions cut 5 bases from V and 6 bases from J, with 16 bases between. CDR3 size: 15 residues. Germline values: CDR1 SGHAT, CDR2 FQNNGV. This CDR3 reads CASSPLQGRDEKLFF. The DNA for the CDR3 is TGTGCCAGCAGCCCGCTACAGGGAAGGGATGAAAAACTGTTTTTT.

The V call is TRBV7-2, the J call TRBJ2-1; no clear D gene. This CDR3 is built from 13 residues. Germline-derived CDR1 and CDR2 are SGHTA and FQGNSA. V lost 5 bases to trimming and J lost 6 bases, with 11 bases between them. For the CDR3, the DNA is TGTGCCAGCAGCCGCCCTATATCCAATGAGCAGTTCTTC. It encodes CASSRPISNEQFF.

V gene TRBV19 combines with J gene TRBJ2-1; TRBD2 aligns across 8 bases. CDR1 is LNHDA, CDR2 SQIVND, per germline (reference sequence). CDR3 length: 14 residues. The V and J ends lost 5 bases and 9 bases, in that order; junction bases with no gene match: 9. CDR3 nucleotides: TGTGCCAGTAGTCCCGGGACTAGGAGCGGTGAGCAGTTCTTC. Protein product: CASSPGTRSGEQFF. Full variable domain (remainder filled in from reference TRBV19 and TRBJ2-1): DGGITQSPKYLFRKEGQNVTLSCEQNLNHDAMYWYRQDPGQGLRLIYYSQIVNDFQKGDIAEGYSVSREKKESFPLTVTSAQKNPTAFYLCASSPGTRSGEQFFGPGTRLTVL.

This chain uses TRBV7-3 with TRBJ2-3, with TRBD1 matching over 9 bases. The CDR3 length is 18 residues. The germline gives CDR1 SGHTA, CDR2 FQGTGA. V was clipped by 4 bases and J by 6 bases; unmatched bases: 17. The CDR3 region is CASSSLPSTGGHGDTQYF. The CDR3 bases are TGTGCCAGCAGCTCCCTTCCTTCTACAGGGGGCCACGGTGATACGCAGTATTTT.

This chain links TRBV28 with TRBJ1-2; 8 positions match TRBD1. The CDR3 spans 15 residues. Trimming cost V 4 bases and J 3 bases; bases outside gene matches: 7. Germline CDR1 reads MDHEN; CDR2 reads SYDVKM. The CDR3 DNA is TGTGCCAGCAGTTCCGCGGGACAGGCGGACTATGGCTACACCTTC. It translates to CASSSAGQADYGYTF.

The chain joins TRBV5-1 to TRBJ2-2; 9 bases align to TRBD1. Trimming took 4 bases from V and 2 from J; bases not matched to a gene: 3. The CDR3 runs 15 residues. Per the germline V gene, CDR1 is SGHRS and CDR2 is YFSETQ. As DNA, the CDR3 is TGCGCCAGCAGCGTGGACAGGGGTAACACCGGGGAGCTGTTTTTT. Its translation is CASSVDRGNTGELFF.

This chain connects TRBV9 to TRBJ1-3; D is possibly TRBD1 (5 bases). The CDR3 sequence is 16 residues long. With 4 bases removed from V and 0 bases from J, the gap between germline ends came to 14 bases. From germline, CDR1 is SGDLS and CDR2 YYNGEE. DNA of the CDR3: TGTGCCAGCAGCCTTAGGCCGGGGGGCTCTGGAAACACCATATATTTT. Translated: CASSLRPGGSGNTIYF.

J is TRBJ1-2 and V is TRBV29-1; the match to TRBD1 covers 10 bases. Germline CDR1 SQVTM, CDR2 ANQGSEA. After removal of 6 bases from V and 2 bases from J, the junction contained 3 bases not matched to a gene. The CDR3 totals 13 residues. Written as DNA, the CDR3 is TGCAGCGTACCGGGACAGGGGAACTATGGCTACACCTTC. Its protein is CSVPGQGNYGYTF. Combining the CDR3 with reference TRBV29-1 and TRBJ1-2 gives the whole variable domain SAVISQKPSRDICQRGTSLTIQCQVDSQVTMMFWYRQQPGQSLTLIATANQGSEATYESGFVIDKFPISRPNLTFSTLTVSNMSPEDSSIYLCSVPGQGNYGYTFGSGTRLTVV.

This chain uses TRBV11-1 with TRBJ2-5; 9 nucleotides align to TRBD2. Germline V lookup: CDR1 SGHAT, CDR2 FQDESV (reference sequence). V lost 2 bases and J lost 0; bases outside the gene matches: 4. The CDR3 is made up of 16 amino acids. The CDR3 reads CASSLFSGGNQETQYF. Here the CDR3 DNA reads TGTGCCAGCAGCTTATTCAGCGGGGGGAACCAAGAGACCCAGTACTTC. Full variable domain (remainder filled in from reference TRBV11-1 and TRBJ2-5): EAEVAQSPRYKITEKSQAVAFWCDPISGHATLYWYRQILGQGPELLVQFQDESVVDDSQLPKDRFSAERLKGVDSTLKIQPAELGDSAMYLCASSLFSGGNQETQYFGPGTRLLVL.

The chain employs TRBV10-3 and TRBJ1-6, with 7 bases that match TRBD1. Germline CDR1 and CDR2: ENHRY and SYGVKD. The length of the CDR3 is 15 residues. Trimming took 4 bases from V and 7 from J; bases not matched to a gene: 7. The CDR3 loop reads CAISGPGQINSPLHF. The CDR3, as DNA: TGTGCCATCAGTGGCCCGGGACAGATAAATTCACCCCTCCACTTT.

The V call is TRBV5-1, the J call TRBJ1-1; TRBD1 matches at 12 bases. V dropped 4 bases and J dropped 2; count of bases not matched to a gene: 6. CDR3 length: 16 amino acids. The germline gives CDR1 SGHRS, CDR2 YFSETQ. CDR3: CASSVEGQGANTEAFF. The CDR3 DNA sequence: TGCGCCAGCAGCGTGGAGGGACAGGGGGCAAACACTGAAGCTTTCTTT.

The table lists this clone with a few counts. The chain joins TRBV7-3 to TRBJ2-7, with 11 bases identical to TRBD1. Unmatched junction bases numbered 10, after V lost 5 bases and J lost 4 bases. There are 16 residues in the CDR3. Germline V lookup: CDR1 SGHTA, CDR2 FQGTGA. CDR3: CASSPKGRDRGYEQYF. The CDR3 DNA reads as TGTGCCAGCAGCCCTAAAGGGCGGGACAGGGGGTACGAGCAGTACTTC.

This clone was picked up one time. CDR3 amino acids: CASSREFIYGYTF. Here the CDR3 DNA reads TGTGCCAGTAGTCGGGAATTCATCTATGGCTACACCTTC. V usage is TRBV19 and J usage is TRBJ1-2; no clear D gene. Trimming removed 5 bases at V and 4 bases at J, with 11 bases between. The CDR3 sequence is 13 residues long. Germline CDR1 reads LNHDA; CDR2 reads SQIVND (reference sequence). Complete variable domain (other parts from reference TRBV19 and TRBJ1-2): DGGITQSPKYLFRKEGQNVTLSCEQNLNHDAMYWYRQDPGQGLRLIYYSQIVNDFQKGDIAEGYSVSREKKESFPLTVTSAQKNPTAFYLCASSREFIYGYTFGSGTRLTVV.

This sequence joins TRBV28 and TRBJ1-1; 7 bases agree with TRBD1. The CDR3 is made up of 14 amino acids. The V gene's germline CDR1 is MDHEN and CDR2 SYDVKM. The J segment lost 7 bases and the V segment lost 6 bases, leaving 11 bases of the junction unmatched. CDR3 loop: CASSRLDRVSEAFF. In nucleotides, the CDR3 is TGTGCCAGCAGCCGACTAGACAGGGTTAGTGAAGCTTTCTTT.

The rearrangement joins TRBV28 to TRBJ1-5; 11 nucleotides match TRBD1. Germline-derived CDR1 and CDR2 are MDHEN and SYDVKM. With V trimmed by 3 bases and J by 0 bases, 16 bases remained unmatched. The CDR3 contains 21 residues. CDR3: CASSFLVSGQGVLNSNQPQHF. Written as DNA, the CDR3 is TGTGCCAGCAGTTTTTTAGTTTCGGGACAGGGGGTACTCAATAGCAATCAGCCCCAGCATTTT.

The chain recombines TRBV3-1 (or the pseudogene TRBV3-2) with TRBJ2-1, with D maybe TRBD2 (6 bases). V gave up 1 base and J gave up 4 bases, with 11 bases separating them. CDR1 LGHDT and CDR2 YNNKEL come from the germline V gene (reference sequence). This CDR3 comprises 15 residues. As DNA, the CDR3 is TGTGCCAGCAGCCAAGGGAGGGAGGCATACAATGAGCAGTTCTTC. Translated: CASSQGREAYNEQFF.

This chain joins TRBV9 and TRBJ1-2; 7 positions match TRBD1. Per the germline V gene, CDR1 is SGDLS and CDR2 is YYNGEE. V was clipped by 4 bases and J by 10 bases; unmatched bases: 16. The CDR3 is made up of 15 amino acids. CDR3 bases: TGTGCCAGCAGCCTAAATTTCAGACAGGGTGAGGACTACACCTTC. Translation: CASSLNFRQGEDYTF.